This entry lists 27 T cell receptor beta chains sequenced from one sample in a study of PD-L1 blockade in urothelial cancer. Time point described: peripheral blood 6 weeks after treatment start. Repertoires were generated with immunoSEQ multiplex PCR, while TCRdb's copy carries only in-frame clones and drops some. Of roughly 30,000 clones in the sample, approximately 90% are singletons; the top ten hold 6.5% to 8%. The sample in question was PBMCs, obtained around atezolizumab (anti-PD-L1) treatment. Receptors were obtained from a man at least 80 years old with urothelial cancer.

The gene calls are TRBV5-5 and TRBJ2-2; 9 bases map to TRBD1. This CDR3 is built from 15 residues. V trimming: 10 bases; J trimming: 1 base; junction bases outside the gene matches: 8. Germline CDR1 and CDR2: SGHKS and YYEKEE (reference sequence). This CDR3 is CASTKGQGNTGELFF. The CDR3 DNA sequence: TGTGCCTCAACAAAGGGACAGGGGAACACCGGGGAGCTGTTTTTT.

The V call is TRBV12-5, the J call TRBJ2-3; D ambiguous. Germline loops: CDR1 LGHNT, CDR2 FRNRAP. The CDR3 is 13 amino acids. The germline V and J ends were trimmed by 5 bases and 3 bases, with 9 bases remaining between them. Here the CDR3 DNA reads TGTGCTAGTGGTAGAGGTTTGACAGATACGCAGTATTTT. As protein: CASGRGLTDTQYF. The full variable domain, its missing parts supplied by reference TRBV12-5 and TRBJ2-3, is DARVTQTPRHKVTEMGQEVTMRCQPILGHNTVFWYRQTMMQGLELLAYFRNRAPLDDSGMPKDRFSAEMPDATLATLKIQPSEPRDSAVYFCASGRGLTDTQYFGPGTRLTVL.

V usage is TRBV18 and J usage is TRBJ2-1, with D unclear. The CDR3 extends over 11 amino acids. CDR1 is KGHSH, CDR2 LQKENI, per germline. With 3 bases removed from V and 10 bases from J, the gap between germline ends came to 7 bases. The CDR3 DNA follows: TGTGCCAGCTCACCCGGAGAAGAGCAGTTCTTC. Protein product: CASSPGEEQFF. Together with reference TRBV18 and TRBJ2-1, the CDR3 gives the full variable domain: NAGVMQNPRHLVRRRGQEARLRCSPMKGHSHVYWYRQLPEEGLKFMVYLQKENIIDESGMPKERFSAEFPKEGPSILRIQQVVRGDSAAYFCASSPGEEQFFGPGTRLTVL.

This sequence joins TRBV29-1 and TRBJ2-5, with 12 bases aligning to TRBD1. This CDR3 is built from 14 residues. Germline V gene lookup returns CDR1 SQVTM and CDR2 ANQGSEA. V lost 3 bases to trimming and J lost 4 bases; unmatched junction nucleotides: 3. The CDR3 DNA sequence: TGCAGCGTTGATGGGGACAGGGGGCGAGAGACCCAGTACTTC. Translating it yields CSVDGDRGRETQYF. Based on the CDR3 plus reference TRBV29-1 and TRBJ2-5, the full variable domain is SAVISQKPSRDICQRGTSLTIQCQVDSQVTMMFWYRQQPGQSLTLIATANQGSEATYESGFVIDKFPISRPNLTFSTLTVSNMSPEDSSIYLCSVDGDRGRETQYFGPGTRLLVL.

This chain connects TRBV9 to TRBJ2-3; TRBD2 matches 11 bases. J gave up 3 bases and V 3 bases, and 6 bases lay outside the gene matches. This CDR3 contains 16 residues. The germline V gene has CDR1 SGDLS and CDR2 YYNGEE. This chain's CDR3 is CASSGRLAGITDTQYF. CDR3 DNA sequence: TGTGCCAGCAGCGGGAGACTAGCGGGAATTACAGATACGCAGTATTTT. The full variable domain, its missing parts supplied by reference TRBV9 and TRBJ2-3, is DSGVTQTPKHLITATGQRVTLRCSPRSGDLSVYWYQQSLDQGLQFLIQYYNGEERAKGNILERFSAQQFPDLHSELNLSSLELGDSALYFCASSGRLAGITDTQYFGPGTRLTVL.

The V gene is TRBV5-6, the J gene TRBJ2-2; weak D call: TRBD2 (5 bases). Germline CDR1 reads SGHDT; CDR2 reads YYEEEE. V was pared by 0 bases and J by 6 bases, with 9 bases between. The CDR3 contains 14 residues. This CDR3 is CASSLGGAPGELFF. In DNA form, the CDR3 reads TGTGCCAGCAGCTTGGGGGGAGCCCCCGGGGAGCTGTTTTTT.

The chain combines TRBV19 with TRBJ1-5, with TRBD1 matching 10 bases. CDR1 is LNHDA, CDR2 SQIVND, per germline (reference sequence). V dropped 7 bases and J dropped 2; count of bases not matched to a gene: 5. The CDR3 runs 15 residues. CDR3 sequence (DNA): TGTGCCAGTACCCTAGGGACAGGGGGCAATCAGCCCCAGCATTTT. It specifies CASTLGTGGNQPQHF.

A few counts support this clone. The chain couples TRBV9 to TRBJ2-1, with TRBD2 matching over 9 bases. The germline V gene encodes CDR1 SGDLS and CDR2 YYNGEE. The CDR3 covers 16 residues. J was trimmed by 7 bases and V by 0 bases; bases with no gene match: 8. CDR3: CASSVGGGRARNEQFF. DNA for the CDR3: TGTGCCAGCAGCGTAGGGGGCGGGAGGGCCCGTAATGAGCAGTTCTTC. Complete variable domain (other parts from reference TRBV9 and TRBJ2-1): DSGVTQTPKHLITATGQRVTLRCSPRSGDLSVYWYQQSLDQGLQFLIQYYNGEERAKGNILERFSAQQFPDLHSELNLSSLELGDSALYFCASSVGGGRARNEQFFGPGTRLTVL.

V is TRBV5-5 and J is TRBJ2-1, with 11 bases matching TRBD2. After removal of 2 bases from V and 7 bases from J, the junction contained 5 bases not matched to a gene. The CDR3 is made up of 15 amino acids. Germline CDR1 reads SGHKS; CDR2 reads YYEKEE (reference sequence). The CDR3 spells CASSFTSGGLNEQFF. DNA for the CDR3: TGTGCCAGCAGCTTTACTAGCGGGGGCTTAAATGAGCAGTTCTTC.

The chain uses TRBV11-3 and TRBJ2-3, with unresolved D. This CDR3 is built from 14 residues. Germline loops: CDR1 SGHNT, CDR2 YENEEA. Trimming shortened V by 1 base and J by 5 bases, and 10 bases separated the two germline ends. CDR3 in amino acids: CASSLGGERDTQYF. The CDR3 DNA reads as TGTGCCAGCAGCTTAGGTGGAGAACGAGATACGCAGTATTTT.

This chain joins TRBV5-1 and TRBJ2-2, with D possibly TRBD2 on 6 matching bases. Deletions cut 0 bases from V and 5 bases from J, with 11 bases between. In germline, CDR1 is SGHRS, CDR2 YFSETQ. The CDR3 has 15 residues. CDR3 DNA sequence: TGCGCCAGCAGCTTGGATGGGAGGAAGACCGGGGAGCTGTTTTTT. It encodes CASSLDGRKTGELFF.

The chain uses TRBV4-2 and TRBJ2-5, with 7 bases lining up with TRBD2. The end of the DNA fits TRBJ2-7 better, so the J call may be wrong. Per germline, CDR1 LGHNA and CDR2 YNFKEQ. The CDR3 loop spans 16 amino acids. CDR3: CASSQDGEGEPYEQYF. In nucleotides, the CDR3 is TGTGCCAGCAGCCAAGATGGGGAGGGAGAGCCCTACGAGCAGTACTTC.

The chain employs TRBV27 and TRBJ1-1; D is perhaps TRBD1 (5 bases). The CDR3 runs 11 residues. Trimming took off 7 bases at V and 6 bases at J, with 9 bases between the two ends. CDR1 MNHEY and CDR2 SMNVEV come from the germline V gene (reference sequence). The CDR3 DNA sequence: TGTGCCAGCACCCAGGGTGCTGAAGCTTTCTTT. Translation: CASTQGAEAFF.

The table lists this clone with a few counts. This chain connects TRBV5-4 to TRBJ2-1; TRBD2 is a possible D gene (6 bases). The CDR3 is 12 amino acids. The germline V and J ends were trimmed by 10 bases and 9 bases, with 17 bases remaining between them. Germline V lookup: CDR1 SGHNT, CDR2 YYREEE (reference sequence). CDR3 coding DNA: TGTGCCGTCGACCGGGGGTTAGGTGAGCAGTTCTTC. Translating it yields CAVDRGLGEQFF.

This sequence joins TRBV5-4 and TRBJ2-7, with 7 nucleotides matching TRBD1. The CDR3 runs 15 residues. Germline V gives CDR1 SGHNT, CDR2 YYREEE (reference sequence). J lost 7 bases, V lost 4 bases, and 14 bases had no gene match. The CDR3: CASSQGQNTKREQYF. The CDR3 DNA follows: TGTGCCAGCAGCCAGGGACAGAACACAAAGCGGGAGCAGTACTTC.

V and J are TRBV7-6 and TRBJ2-5; 10 bases agree with TRBD2. Trimming removed 1 base from V and 2 bases from J; junction bases left unmatched: 7. Germline V gives CDR1 SGHVS, CDR2 FNYEAQ. CDR3 length equals 17 residues. The CDR3 loop reads CASSLVWTSGLQETQYF. The CDR3, as DNA: TGTGCCAGCAGCTTAGTTTGGACTAGCGGCTTACAAGAGACCCAGTACTTC.

V gene TRBV5-1 combines with J gene TRBJ1-1, with a weak D call TRBD1 (6 bases). V gave up 0 bases and J gave up 6 bases, with 9 bases separating them. There are 13 residues in the CDR3. The V gene's germline CDR1 is SGHRS and CDR2 YFSETQ. CDR3 bases: TGCGCCAGCAGCTTGGCGGGACAACCTGAAGCTTTCTTT. Translation: CASSLAGQPEAFF.

The gene calls are TRBV10-3 and TRBJ2-3; 8 nucleotides line up with TRBD2. V shed 6 bases, J shed 2 bases, and the junction held 16 bases outside the gene matches. This CDR3 has 18 residues. In germline, CDR1 is ENHRY, CDR2 SYGVKD. CDR3 in DNA: TGTGCCATCAGCAAGGGGAATAGCGGGGCTGGGGACACAGATACGCAGTATTTT. This sequence encodes CAISKGNSGAGDTDTQYF.

This chain uses TRBV7-8 with TRBJ1-1, with D perhaps matching TRBD1 (6 bases). V lost 4 bases and J 8 bases, leaving 8 bases between the germline ends. The V gene's germline CDR1 is SGHVS and CDR2 FQNEAQ. The CDR3 spans 11 residues. Here the CDR3 reads CASSYGTEAFF. The CDR3 region has the DNA TGTGCCAGCAGCTATGGGACAGAAGCTTTCTTT.

In nucleotides, the CDR3 is TGCAGTGCTGGGACAGGGGTCGAGCAGTACTTC. Encoded protein: CSAGTGVEQYF. The rearrangement joins TRBV20-1 to TRBJ2-7, with 10 bases identical to TRBD1. Germline CDR1 is DFQATT and CDR2 is SNEGSKA (reference sequence). The CDR3 spans 11 residues. With 5 bases clipped from V and 6 bases from J, the junction kept 1 base outside the gene matches.

In this sample, this clone is medium-sized. The chain employs TRBV5-6 and TRBJ2-7; D remains ambiguous. Germline V gene sequence: CDR1 SGHDT, CDR2 YYEEEE. CDR3 length: 13 residues. With 0 bases removed from V and 6 bases from J, the gap between germline ends came to 10 bases. The CDR3 loop is CASSLAGASEQYF. The CDR3 coding sequence is TGTGCCAGCAGCTTGGCTGGAGCATCCGAGCAGTACTTC.

The V call is TRBV5-4, the J call TRBJ2-1, with 14 bases lining up with TRBD2. Germline V CDR1 and CDR2: SGHNT, YYREEE (reference sequence). The CDR3 covers 17 residues. V lost 4 bases to trimming and J lost 7 bases; unmatched junction nucleotides: 10. CDR3 protein: CASSLGLAGGAGNEQFF. CDR3 in DNA: TGTGCCAGCAGCCTAGGACTAGCGGGAGGTGCCGGGAATGAGCAGTTCTTC.

This rearrangement joins TRBV7-2 to TRBJ1-1, with D unclear. This CDR3 has 14 residues. V lost 1 base, J lost 6 bases, and 12 bases lay in between. Germline CDR1 and CDR2: SGHTA and FQGNSA. CDR3 sequence: CASSLGRLRAEAFF. The CDR3 DNA is TGTGCCAGCAGCTTAGGACGCCTCCGGGCTGAAGCTTTCTTT.

The V gene is TRBV7-9, the J gene TRBJ2-5, with D possibly TRBD2 on 6 matching bases. CDR3 length: 12 residues. The ends were cut back, 10 bases at V and 5 bases at J, with 14 bases in the middle. Germline V gene lookup returns CDR1 SEHNR and CDR2 FQNEAQ (reference sequence). CDR3 amino acids: CATGGIGETQYF. DNA for the CDR3: TGTGCCACCGGGGGAATAGGGGAGACCCAGTACTTC.

The V gene is TRBV18, the J gene TRBJ2-4; D is ambiguous. Germline V gene data show CDR1 as KGHSH and CDR2 as LQKENI. The V end lost 0 bases, the J end lost 5 bases, and 8 bases lay between the germline ends. This CDR3 is built from 14 residues. This chain's CDR3 is CASSPPNSQNIQYF. CDR3 in DNA: TGTGCCAGCTCACCACCGAACAGTCAAAACATTCAGTACTTC.

The CDR3: CASSQGSISGANVLTF. CDR3 DNA: TGTGCCAGTAGTCAGGGGAGCATCTCTGGGGCCAACGTCCTGACTTTC. The rearrangement links TRBV19 to TRBJ2-6; possibly TRBD1 for D (6 bases). The length of the CDR3 is 16 residues. Germline CDR1 is LNHDA and CDR2 is SQIVND (reference sequence). V was cut by 5 bases and J by 0 bases, with 11 bases left in between.

This chain links TRBV29-1 with TRBJ2-3; 11 bases are shared with TRBD2. This CDR3 spans 15 amino acids. Germline CDR1 SQVTM, CDR2 ANQGSEA. V lost 5 bases and J lost 3; bases outside the gene matches: 7. As DNA, the CDR3 is TGCAGCGTTACTTCGACTAGCGGGACAACAGATACGCAGTATTTT. It yields the protein CSVTSTSGTTDTQYF.